What follows are 29 T cell receptor beta chains derived from one specimen sequenced in a study of blood T cell repertoires in COVID-19. TCRdb's copy holds only in-frame clones and misses some; the assay was immunoSEQ multiplex PCR. The sample gives about 50,000 clones, roughly 86% of which show up once; roughly 10% is in the top ten. Sequencing was performed on peripheral blood. Receptor source: an elderly man with active or convalescent COVID-19.

The V and J genes are TRBV29-1 and TRBJ1-1, with D possibly matching TRBD1 (5 bases). The CDR3 runs to 13 residues. The V gene lost 1 base and the J gene lost 2 bases, with 8 bases spanning the gap. Germline V gives CDR1 SQVTM, CDR2 ANQGSEA. The CDR3 sequence is CSVEVQDNTEAFF. The CDR3 bases are TGCAGCGTTGAAGTACAGGATAACACTGAAGCTTTCTTT.

V is TRBV11-2 and J is TRBJ2-1; 8 nucleotides match TRBD1. The length of the CDR3 is 15 residues. After removal of 5 bases from V and 6 bases from J, the junction contained 9 bases not matched to a gene. Germline V CDR1 and CDR2: SGHAT, FQNNGV. In DNA form, the CDR3 reads TGTGCCAGCAGCCTCCAGGGGGCGGGAACCAATGAGCAGTTCTTC. Its translation: CASSLQGAGTNEQFF.

This clone appeared a few times. This chain links TRBV4-3 with TRBJ2-3, with TRBD2 matching 14 bases. The CDR3 runs 16 residues. From germline, CDR1 is LGHNA and CDR2 YSLEER. The V gene end was trimmed by 3 bases and the J gene end by 8 bases; junction bases not matched to a gene: 7. The CDR3 DNA reads TGCGCCAGCAGCCAGGAGACTAGCGGGGGGGCTCCTACGCAGTATTTT. Its protein product is CASSQETSGGAPTQYF.

This rearrangement joins TRBV28 to TRBJ2-1, with 15 bases fitting TRBD2. Germline-derived CDR1 and CDR2 are MDHEN and SYDVKM. V lost 5 bases to trimming and J lost 9 bases; unmatched junction nucleotides: 8. The CDR3 runs 16 residues. CDR3 loop: CASSAPGTSGGIEQFF. For the CDR3, the DNA is TGTGCCAGCAGTGCACCCGGGACTAGCGGGGGGATTGAGCAGTTCTTC. Looking up the rest from reference TRBV28 and TRBJ2-1 gives the full variable domain: DVKVTQSSRYLVKRTGEKVFLECVQDMDHENMFWYRQDPGLGLRLIYFSYDVKMKEKGDIPEGYSVSREKKERFSLILESASTNQTSMYLCASSAPGTSGGIEQFFGPGTRLTVL.

This chain uses TRBV30 with TRBJ2-7, with D possibly being TRBD2 (5 bases). Germline assignment: CDR1 GTSNPN and CDR2 SVGIG (reference sequence). The CDR3 extends over 13 amino acids. V was cut by 2 bases and J by 4 bases, with 12 bases left in between. The CDR3: CAWSRDRGYEQYF. The CDR3 DNA reads TGTGCCTGGAGTCGGGATCGGGGTTACGAGCAGTACTTC.

The chain links TRBV24-1 to TRBJ2-3, with TRBD1 matching over 8 bases. CDR1 is KGHDR and CDR2 is SFDVKD in the germline V gene. CDR3 size: 15 residues. After removal of 5 bases from V and 2 bases from J, the junction contained 5 bases not matched to a gene. CDR3 in amino acids: CATSAVTGATDTQYF. In DNA form, the CDR3 reads TGTGCCACCAGTGCCGTGACAGGGGCCACAGATACGCAGTATTTT.

V gene TRBV2 combines with J gene TRBJ2-2; TRBD1 might be the D (6 bases). V shed 4 bases and J shed 0 bases, with 9 bases lying between them. This CDR3 is 15 amino acids long. Germline CDR1 and CDR2: SNHLY and FYNNEI. The CDR3 region is CASSAGQANTGELFF. The DNA for the CDR3 is TGTGCCAGCAGTGCGGGACAAGCGAACACCGGGGAGCTGTTTTTT.

The chain combines TRBV4-3 with TRBJ1-4, with no clear D. Deletions cut 0 bases from V and 8 bases from J, with 10 bases between. The CDR3 totals 14 residues. Germline CDR1 LGHNA, CDR2 YSLEER. DNA of the CDR3: TGCGCCAGCAGCCAAGAGCGGGCTAGGGAAAAACTGTTTTTT. It translates to CASSQERAREKLFF.

In this sample, this clone turned up once. The genes are TRBV18 and TRBJ1-1, with TRBD1 as a possible D gene (5 bases). The V gene's germline CDR1 is KGHSH and CDR2 LQKENI. CDR3 length equals 15 residues. The V gene lost 5 bases and the J gene lost 1 base, with 14 bases spanning the gap. The CDR3 DNA follows: TGTGCCAGCTCAACTACGACAGACCCGAACACTGAAGCTTTCTTT. Its translation is CASSTTTDPNTEAFF. Filled out from reference TRBV18 and TRBJ1-1, the complete variable domain reads NAGVMQNPRHLVRRRGQEARLRCSPMKGHSHVYWYRQLPEEGLKFMVYLQKENIIDESGMPKERFSAEFPKEGPSILRIQQVVRGDSAAYFCASSTTTDPNTEAFFGQGTRLTVV.

The sample holds a few counts of this clone. J is TRBJ2-3 and V is TRBV5-1, with D perhaps matching TRBD2 (6 bases). V dropped 0 bases and J dropped 4 bases, with 15 bases sitting between them. This CDR3 has 16 amino acids. Germline CDR1 SGHRS, CDR2 YFSETQ. This chain's CDR3 is CASSLVAGRPPDTQYF. DNA for the CDR3: TGCGCCAGCAGCTTGGTCGCGGGGAGACCCCCAGATACGCAGTATTTT. Variable domain in full (rest from reference TRBV5-1 and TRBJ2-3): KAGVTQTPRYLIKTRGQQVTLSCSPISGHRSVSWYQQTPGQGLQFLFEYFSETQRNKGNFPGRFSGRQFSNSRSEMNVSTLELGDSALYLCASSLVAGRPPDTQYFGPGTRLTVL.

This clone has just a few counts. CDR3 protein: CASSWQGAYEQYF. The CDR3 bases are TGTGCCAGCAGTTGGCAGGGGGCCTACGAGCAGTACTTC. The chain is built from TRBV6-5 and TRBJ2-7; 7 nucleotides line up with TRBD1. The CDR3 runs to 13 residues. Germline CDR1 is MNHEY and CDR2 is SVGAGI. V gave up 4 bases and J gave up 2 bases; unmatched junction bases: 2.

This clone has only a few counts. The chain uses TRBV7-2 and TRBJ1-1, with D tentatively TRBD1 (5 bases). CDR1 and CDR2 from the germline V gene are SGHTA and FQGNSA. CDR3 length: 14 residues. V lost 5 bases and J 10 bases, leaving 20 bases between the germline ends. This CDR3 reads CASSGTPSGGSAFF. The CDR3 nucleotides read TGTGCCAGCAGCGGGACCCCGTCGGGGGGGTCAGCTTTCTTT.

This chain connects TRBV24-1 to TRBJ2-1; 8 bases map to TRBD1. The CDR3 runs 17 residues. Looked up from germline, CDR1 is KGHDR and CDR2 is SFDVKD. The junction had 11 bases not matched to a gene; V was cut back by 7 bases and J by 1 base. CDR3 amino acids: CATSRQGSPGSYNEQFF. DNA for the CDR3: TGTGCCACCAGCCGACAGGGGTCCCCCGGGTCCTACAATGAGCAGTTCTTC.

The rearrangement uses TRBV28 and TRBJ2-7, with 7 bases matching TRBD2. Germline V gives CDR1 MDHEN, CDR2 SYDVKM. Trimming took 6 bases from V and 12 from J; bases not matched to a gene: 17. The CDR3 covers 14 residues. The CDR3 DNA reads TGTGCCAGCAGAAACTCAGGGACTACCGAGGGGCGGTACTTC. Translated, it gives CASRNSGTTEGRYF. The full variable domain, in which reference TRBV28 and TRBJ2-7 provide the parts outside the CDR3, is DVKVTQSSRYLVKRTGEKVFLECVQDMDHENMFWYRQDPGLGLRLIYFSYDVKMKEKGDIPEGYSVSREKKERFSLILESASTNQTSMYLCASRNSGTTEGRYFGPGTRLTVT.

Only a few counts were recorded for this clone. The J gene is TRBJ2-7, the V gene TRBV6-5; the D gene is possibly TRBD1 (6 bases). Trimming stripped 5 bases from V and 6 bases from J, with 17 bases between. This CDR3 has 14 amino acids. From germline, CDR1 is MNHEY and CDR2 SVGAGI. CDR3 in amino acids: CASSNLQGRSEQYF. CDR3 in DNA: TGTGCCAGCAGTAACCTACAGGGTAGGAGCGAGCAGTACTTC.

The chain employs TRBV5-8 and TRBJ1-1, with a possible D match to TRBD1 (5 bases). In germline, CDR1 is SGHTS, CDR2 YDEGEE. V shed 4 bases and J shed 11 bases, with 18 bases lying between them. The CDR3 is made up of 13 amino acids. The CDR3 sequence: CASSLRTNGGAFF. In DNA form, the CDR3 reads TGTGCCAGCAGCCTACGGACAAACGGGGGGGCTTTCTTT.

V is TRBV7-2 and J is TRBJ2-7; TRBD2 agrees at 11 bases. V trimming: 5 bases; J trimming: 3 bases; junction bases outside the gene matches: 6. The CDR3 runs 15 residues. Germline CDR1 is SGHTA and CDR2 is FQGNSA. The CDR3 here is CASSKLAGVSYEQYF. CDR3 DNA sequence: TGTGCCAGCAGCAAACTAGCGGGGGTCAGCTACGAGCAGTACTTC.

J is TRBJ2-1 and V is TRBV6-4; D not resolved. CDR1 and CDR2 (germline): MRHNA, SNTAGT. This CDR3 is built from 14 residues. V lost 5 bases to trimming and J lost 5 bases, with 13 bases between them. DNA of the CDR3: TGTGCCAGCAGTCCGAACACCGGAGACAATGAGCAGTTCTTC. It translates to CASSPNTGDNEQFF.

V and J are TRBV4-3 and TRBJ1-4; D remains unclear. CDR1 and CDR2 (germline): LGHNA, YSLEER. The CDR3 runs to 15 residues. V shed 1 base and J shed 3 bases, with 9 bases lying between them. For the CDR3, the DNA is TGCGCCAGCAGCCAAGCTTTTGAGTCTAATGAAAAACTGTTTTTT. Its translation is CASSQAFESNEKLFF.

The chain has TRBV7-2 and TRBJ1-1; D gene unclear. V shed 5 bases and J shed 0 bases, with 10 bases lying between them. Germline V gene lookup returns CDR1 SGHTA and CDR2 FQGNSA. The CDR3 consists of 14 residues. In DNA, the CDR3 is TGTGCCAGCAGCGTTAGAGGGTTGAACACTGAAGCTTTCTTT. Its translation is CASSVRGLNTEAFF.

V and J are TRBV4-2 and TRBJ2-1; TRBD2 matches 10 bases. The V and J ends lost 1 base and 3 bases, in that order; junction bases with no gene match: 3. Germline CDR1 and CDR2: LGHNA and YNFKEQ. This CDR3 is built from 16 residues. The CDR3 nucleotides read TGTGCCAGCAGCCAAGGACTAGCGGGCCTCTACAATGAGCAGTTCTTC. This sequence encodes CASSQGLAGLYNEQFF.

This clone was recorded only once. V is TRBV4-3 and J is TRBJ1-2; weak D call: TRBD1 (5 bases). This CDR3 is 15 amino acids long. The V end was cut by 4 bases, the J end by 6 bases, with 18 bases between. In germline, CDR1 is LGHNA, CDR2 YSLEER. The CDR3 DNA sequence: TGCGCCAGCAGCCGTTGGCGCAGCCCGGGGGATGGCTACACCTTC. This codes for CASSRWRSPGDGYTF.

The V and J genes are TRBV5-1 and TRBJ2-6; D remains ambiguous. CDR1 and CDR2 from the germline V gene are SGHRS and YFSETQ. CDR3 size: 19 residues. Trimming stripped 0 bases from V and 4 bases from J, with 20 bases between. The CDR3 nucleotides read TGCGCCAGCAGCTTGGGATCGAACAGCCTCGTCTCGGGGGCCAACGTCCTGACTTTC. It specifies CASSLGSNSLVSGANVLTF.

The chain combines TRBV28 with TRBJ1-5; 8 bases align to TRBD1. This CDR3 has 16 amino acids. The germline V gene has CDR1 MDHEN and CDR2 SYDVKM. Losses at the gene ends were 3 bases for V and 0 bases for J; bases not matched to a gene: 4. The CDR3 DNA reads TGTGCCAGCAGTTTCTGGACAGGGATTAGCAATCAGCCCCAGCATTTT. Amino acid sequence: CASSFWTGISNQPQHF.

The V gene is TRBV3-1 (or the pseudogene TRBV3-2), the J gene TRBJ1-6, with D perhaps matching TRBD1 (5 bases). Trimming cost V 2 bases and J 7 bases, with 21 bases left between them. Germline assignment: CDR1 LGHDT and CDR2 YNNKEL (reference sequence). The CDR3 loop spans 18 amino acids. The CDR3 nucleotides read TGTGCCAGCAGCCAAAAAGGGGATAGACAGCGACCCAATTCACCCCTCCACTTT. Residues: CASSQKGDRQRPNSPLHF.

The rearrangement uses TRBV28 and TRBJ2-5; the D gene is possibly TRBD2 (6 bases). The CDR3 spans 14 residues. Germline CDR1 MDHEN, CDR2 SYDVKM. Trimming took 1 base from V and 2 from J, leaving 8 bases between them. This CDR3 reads CASSLSGGQETQYF. In DNA form, the CDR3 reads TGTGCCAGCAGTTTATCCGGGGGACAAGAGACCCAGTACTTC. Variable domain in full (rest from reference TRBV28 and TRBJ2-5): DVKVTQSSRYLVKRTGEKVFLECVQDMDHENMFWYRQDPGLGLRLIYFSYDVKMKEKGDIPEGYSVSREKKERFSLILESASTNQTSMYLCASSLSGGQETQYFGPGTRLLVL.

The CDR3 sequence is CASSVDSVRTGELFF. Written as DNA, the CDR3 is TGTGCCAGCAGCGTCGACTCGGTGCGCACCGGGGAGCTGTTTTTT. The V gene is TRBV9, the J gene TRBJ2-2; D remains unclear. Trimming removed 2 bases from V and 4 bases from J, with 12 bases in between. CDR1 and CDR2 (germline): SGDLS, YYNGEE. The CDR3 has 15 residues.

A note on this clone: Within the sample, other DNA sequences also encode this same CDR3. The J gene is TRBJ2-7, the V gene TRBV28, with 9 bases aligning to TRBD2. Looked up from germline, CDR1 is MDHEN and CDR2 is SYDVKM. Germline trimming cut 2 bases from V and 0 bases from J; bases unmatched to any gene: 2. This CDR3 has 15 amino acids. CDR3 coding DNA: TGTGCCAGCAGTTTAGCGGGAGGGCCCTCCTACGAGCAGTACTTC. It is translated as CASSLAGGPSYEQYF.

The chain has TRBV6-6 and TRBJ2-7, with TRBD1 identical over 7 bases. This CDR3 is built from 17 residues. With 5 bases clipped from V and 4 bases from J, the junction kept 17 bases outside the gene matches. Germline CDR1 reads MNHNY; CDR2 reads SVGAGI (reference sequence). The CDR3 loop reads CASSPREAHRGSYEQYF. For the CDR3, the DNA is TGTGCCAGCAGTCCCCGCGAAGCCCACAGGGGTTCTTACGAGCAGTACTTC.